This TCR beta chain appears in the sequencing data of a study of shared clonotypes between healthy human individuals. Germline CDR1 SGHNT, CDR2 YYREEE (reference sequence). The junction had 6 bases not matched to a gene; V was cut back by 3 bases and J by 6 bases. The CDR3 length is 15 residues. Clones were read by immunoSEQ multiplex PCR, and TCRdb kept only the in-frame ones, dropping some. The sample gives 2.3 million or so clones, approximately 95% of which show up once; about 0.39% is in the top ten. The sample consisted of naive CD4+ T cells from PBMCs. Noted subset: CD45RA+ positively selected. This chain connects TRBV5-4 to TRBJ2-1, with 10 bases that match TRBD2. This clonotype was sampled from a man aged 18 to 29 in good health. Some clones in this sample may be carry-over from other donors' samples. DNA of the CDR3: TGTGCCAGCAGCTACACTAGCGGGATAGGCAATGAGCAGTTCTTC. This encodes CASSYTSGIGNEQFF.